The 27 T cell receptor beta chains given below trace back to one sample, sequenced in a study of blood T cell repertoires in COVID-19. Measured with immunoSEQ multiplex PCR; TCRdb has only the in-frame clones, and not every one. This table holds 250,000 or so clones, around 87% found once. The material sequenced was peripheral blood. The origin of the receptors is a woman aged 35 to 49 who had recovered from COVID-19.

The chain combines TRBV7-2 with TRBJ2-7; 7 bases align to TRBD2. V was clipped by 0 bases and J by 1 base; unmatched bases: 6. Germline CDR1 and CDR2: SGHTA and FQGNSA. This CDR3 has 16 amino acids. This CDR3 reads CASSLAGAGLSYEQYF. Here the CDR3 DNA reads TGTGCCAGCAGCTTAGCGGGAGCGGGGTTGTCCTACGAGCAGTACTTC.

CDR3 amino acids: CASSEGTANQPQHF. The CDR3 bases are TGTGCCAGCAGTGAAGGGACAGCCAATCAGCCCCAGCATTTT. This rearrangement joins TRBV6-1 to TRBJ1-5, with D possibly TRBD1 on 6 matching bases. Germline CDR1 MNHNS, CDR2 SASEGT. The CDR3 has 14 residues. Trimming removed 1 base at V and 3 bases at J, with 7 bases between.

The chain links TRBV5-1 to TRBJ2-4, with TRBD2 as a possible D gene (6 bases). The germline V gene encodes CDR1 SGHRS and CDR2 YFSETQ. V was cut by 2 bases and J by 3 bases, with 21 bases left in between. The CDR3 loop spans 18 amino acids. The CDR3 coding sequence is TGCGCCAGCAGCTTTGGACCCGGGACTGGAAGAGGCAAAAACATTCAGTACTTC. Its protein product is CASSFGPGTGRGKNIQYF. Based on the CDR3 plus reference TRBV5-1 and TRBJ2-4, the full variable domain is KAGVTQTPRYLIKTRGQQVTLSCSPISGHRSVSWYQQTPGQGLQFLFEYFSETQRNKGNFPGRFSGRQFSNSRSEMNVSTLELGDSALYLCASSFGPGTGRGKNIQYFGAGTRLSVL.

The V call is TRBV5-1, the J call TRBJ1-4; D possibly corresponds to TRBD1 (6 bases). V lost 7 bases and J 7 bases, leaving 17 bases between the germline ends. Germline V gives CDR1 SGHRS, CDR2 YFSETQ. This CDR3 contains 14 residues. The CDR3 sequence is CASGEVQGSEKLFF. For the CDR3, the DNA is TGCGCCAGCGGGGAAGTACAGGGAAGTGAAAAACTGTTTTTT. Looking up the rest from reference TRBV5-1 and TRBJ1-4 gives the full variable domain: KAGVTQTPRYLIKTRGQQVTLSCSPISGHRSVSWYQQTPGQGLQFLFEYFSETQRNKGNFPGRFSGRQFSNSRSEMNVSTLELGDSALYLCASGEVQGSEKLFFGSGTQLSVL.

A few counts support this clone. Other DNA sequences in the same sample also yield this CDR3. This chain links TRBV27 with TRBJ2-7; a weak D match, TRBD2 (5 bases). CDR1 and CDR2 from the germline V gene are MNHEY and SMNVEV (reference sequence). The CDR3 length is 14 residues. Trimming shortened V by 2 bases and J by 3 bases, and 11 bases separated the two germline ends. Written as DNA, the CDR3 is TGTGCCAGCAGTTTAAGGCCGAGGGACTACGAGCAGTACTTC. Amino acid sequence: CASSLRPRDYEQYF.

The chain joins TRBV27 to TRBJ1-2; 8 nucleotides align to TRBD1. The junction had 12 bases not matched to a gene; V was cut back by 6 bases and J by 6 bases. The germline V gene encodes CDR1 MNHEY and CDR2 SMNVEV (reference sequence). The length of the CDR3 is 15 residues. The CDR3 loop is CASSTAPTGVHGYTF. The CDR3 nucleotides are TGTGCCAGCAGCACCGCCCCGACAGGGGTTCATGGCTACACCTTC.

The table lists this clone with a few counts. V is TRBV6-5 and J is TRBJ2-3; TRBD2 matches 8 bases. The trim removed 4 bases at V and 9 bases at J, leaving 3 bases unmatched. The length of the CDR3 is 12 residues. Germline V gene data show CDR1 as MNHEY and CDR2 as SVGAGI. The CDR3 sequence: CASSSGTRTQYF. CDR3 bases: TGTGCCAGCAGTTCCGGGACTAGAACGCAGTATTTT.

The chain employs TRBV6-1 and TRBJ2-7, with TRBD1 matching over 8 bases. V lost 3 bases and J lost 3; bases outside the gene matches: 10. This CDR3 spans 16 amino acids. The V gene's germline CDR1 is MNHNS and CDR2 SASEGT. The CDR3 region has the DNA TGTGCCAGCAGTGACACTGTCTGGACAGGGATCTACGAGCAGTACTTC. Translation: CASSDTVWTGIYEQYF.

This chain connects TRBV5-1 to TRBJ2-2; 11 bases align to TRBD2. V gave up 7 bases and J gave up 4 bases; unmatched junction bases: 3. CDR1 is SGHRS and CDR2 is YFSETQ in the germline V gene. The CDR3 runs to 14 residues. In DNA form, the CDR3 reads TGCGCCAGCCGTACTAGCGGGGGCACCGGGGAGCTGTTTTTT. Protein sequence: CASRTSGGTGELFF. The full variable domain, completed using reference TRBV5-1 and TRBJ2-2, is KAGVTQTPRYLIKTRGQQVTLSCSPISGHRSVSWYQQTPGQGLQFLFEYFSETQRNKGNFPGRFSGRQFSNSRSEMNVSTLELGDSALYLCASRTSGGTGELFFGEGSRLTVL.

The genes are TRBV11-2 and TRBJ1-5, with a possible D match to TRBD1 (6 bases). From germline, CDR1 is SGHAT and CDR2 FQNNGV. This CDR3 comprises 15 residues. V shed 4 bases and J shed 6 bases, with 16 bases lying between them. The CDR3, as DNA: TGTGCCAGCAGCTCCTCACAGGGAAGGGGTCAGCCCCAGCATTTT. Its protein product is CASSSSQGRGQPQHF.

This clone was observed a single time. J is TRBJ1-1 and V is TRBV5-1; tentative D call: TRBD1 (5 bases). Germline CDR1 SGHRS, CDR2 YFSETQ. This CDR3 contains 15 residues. Trimming removed 2 bases from V and 1 base from J, with 12 bases in between. CDR3 protein: CASSFFTGENTEAFF. Here the CDR3 DNA reads TGCGCCAGCAGCTTCTTTACAGGTGAGAACACTGAAGCTTTCTTT.

On this clone itself: Other DNA sequences in the sample encode the same CDR3. The chain joins TRBV18 to TRBJ2-5; D is ambiguous. The CDR3 is 12 residues long. Germline V lookup: CDR1 KGHSH, CDR2 LQKENI. Trimming shortened V by 4 bases and J by 4 bases, and 7 bases separated the two germline ends. CDR3 DNA: TGTGCCAGCTCACAAGAGCGAGAGACCCAGTACTTC. This gives the protein CASSQERETQYF.

The rearrangement links TRBV11-2 to TRBJ1-2, with D hard to call. This CDR3 region has 12 residues. Germline V gives CDR1 SGHAT, CDR2 FQNNGV. Trimming removed 8 bases from V and 1 base from J, with 8 bases in between. CDR3 protein: CASQALNYGYTF. The CDR3 nucleotides are TGTGCCAGCCAGGCTCTTAACTATGGCTACACCTTC.

The chain employs TRBV10-3 and TRBJ2-2, with 9 bases matching TRBD1. CDR3 length: 16 amino acids. Germline-derived CDR1 and CDR2 are ENHRY and SYGVKD. Losses at the gene ends were 4 bases for V and 6 bases for J; bases not matched to a gene: 9. DNA of the CDR3: TGTGCCATCAGTGGGCGGGGACAGGGTGAGTCCGGGGAGCTGTTTTTT. Translation gives CAISGRGQGESGELFF.

This clone was observed a single time. The chain links TRBV5-5 to TRBJ2-3, with 8 nucleotides matching TRBD1. Germline values: CDR1 SGHKS, CDR2 YYEKEE (reference sequence). This CDR3 has 15 amino acids. J gave up 0 bases and V 4 bases, and 4 bases lay outside the gene matches. CDR3 sequence: CASSRGQASTDTQYF. The CDR3 region has the DNA TGTGCCAGCAGCAGGGGACAGGCTAGCACAGATACGCAGTATTTT. The variable domain in full, with the rest retrieved from reference TRBV5-5 and TRBJ2-3, is DAGVTQSPTHLIKTRGQQVTLRCSPISGHKSVSWYQQVLGQGPQFIFQYYEKEERGRGNFPDRFSARQFPNYSSELNVNALLLGDSALYLCASSRGQASTDTQYFGPGTRLTVL.

This clone was counted a few times. This chain uses TRBV11-2 with TRBJ2-1; D perhaps matches TRBD2 (7 bases). Germline V CDR1 and CDR2: SGHAT, FQNNGV. This CDR3 has 16 amino acids. Trimming removed 5 bases from V and 5 bases from J, with 19 bases in between. CDR3 residues: CASSSDRGALHNEQFF. CDR3 bases: TGTGCCAGCAGCAGTGATCGGGGGGCTCTCCACAATGAGCAGTTCTTC.

V and J are TRBV6-1 and TRBJ2-1; a possible D gene is TRBD1 (5 bases). V lost 3 bases and J 8 bases, leaving 11 bases between the germline ends. Germline values: CDR1 MNHNS, CDR2 SASEGT. This CDR3 has 13 amino acids. CDR3 DNA: TGTGCCAGCAGTGACCAGGGTGGGGATGAGCAGTTCTTC. Translation gives CASSDQGGDEQFF.

In DNA form, the CDR3 reads TGTGCCAGCAGCCCCCAGGAGCGGAGCGAGCAGTACTTC. Translating gives CASSPQERSEQYF. The V gene is TRBV7-8, the J gene TRBJ2-7; TRBD2 might be the D (5 bases). The CDR3 loop spans 13 amino acids. Germline V gives CDR1 SGHVS, CDR2 FQNEAQ. V was shortened by 5 bases and J by 6 bases, with 14 bases between the two germline ends.

The chain carries TRBV7-2 and TRBJ2-1; TRBD2 is a possible D gene (7 bases). The CDR3 contains 16 residues. CDR1 and CDR2 from the germline V gene are SGHTA and FQGNSA. The V and J ends lost 5 bases and 4 bases respectively, with 18 bases between them. CDR3 in DNA: TGTGCCAGCAGCCCTTATAGGGGGGGGATTTACAATGAGCAGTTCTTC. Amino acids: CASSPYRGGIYNEQFF.

The DNA for the CDR3 is TGCGCCAGCAGTGACTACAGCCACTCTGGGGCCAACGTCCTGACTTTC. This gives the protein CASSDYSHSGANVLTF. This sequence joins TRBV10-2 and TRBJ2-6; the D is unclear. The V gene's germline CDR1 is WSHSY and CDR2 SAAADI. Trimming pared 3 bases from V and 0 bases from J, leaving 9 bases between. The CDR3 runs 16 residues.

J is TRBJ2-6 and V is TRBV7-9; possibly TRBD1 for D (6 bases). The CDR3 sequence is 18 residues long. Germline V gene lookup returns CDR1 SEHNR and CDR2 FQNEAQ (reference sequence). Trimming shortened V by 5 bases and J by 0 bases, and 17 bases separated the two germline ends. For the CDR3, the DNA is TGTGCCAGCAGCCCATACAGGGTACAAGGCTCTGGGGCCAACGTCCTGACTTTC. This translates into CASSPYRVQGSGANVLTF.

Only one count was recorded for this clone. The chain is built from TRBV5-6 and TRBJ2-1, with TRBD2 matching 12 bases. The germline V gene encodes CDR1 SGHDT and CDR2 YYEEEE. This CDR3 comprises 15 residues. The junction had 1 base not matched to a gene; V was cut back by 0 bases and J by 6 bases. In nucleotides, the CDR3 is TGTGCCAGCAGCTTGGGGACTAGCGGGACCAATGAGCAGTTCTTC. Translating it yields CASSLGTSGTNEQFF.

In the case of this clone: The sample contains more than one DNA sequence encoding this CDR3. The chain carries TRBV18 and TRBJ2-7; the match to TRBD1 covers 9 bases. The germline V gene has CDR1 KGHSH and CDR2 LQKENI. The CDR3 has 13 residues. V lost 3 bases to trimming and J lost 5 bases; unmatched junction nucleotides: 2. The CDR3 DNA is TGTGCCAGCTCACCTGGGACAGGGAACGAGCAGTACTTC. Amino acids: CASSPGTGNEQYF.

In this sample, this clone turned up a few times. The gene calls are TRBV4-1 and TRBJ1-2; D unclear. CDR1 MGHRA and CDR2 YSYEKL come from the germline V gene. The CDR3 totals 16 residues. The V and J ends lost 4 bases and 2 bases respectively, with 17 bases between them. The chain's CDR3 is CASSLPTAGINYGYTF. CDR3 coding DNA: TGCGCCAGCAGCCTCCCCACGGCGGGGATAAACTATGGCTACACCTTC.

The CDR3, as DNA: TGTGCCAGCTCACCTCCGGGTCCGTTTGGCACAGATACGCAGTATTTT. Translation: CASSPPGPFGTDTQYF. The chain links TRBV18 to TRBJ2-3; D remains unclear. In germline, CDR1 is KGHSH, CDR2 LQKENI. The V and J ends lost 3 bases and 1 base respectively, with 14 bases between them. The CDR3 spans 16 residues.

V is TRBV7-2 and J is TRBJ1-1, with D unclear. Trimming removed 3 bases from V and 1 base from J, with 6 bases in between. The CDR3 is made up of 13 amino acids. CDR1 SGHTA and CDR2 FQGNSA come from the germline V gene. The CDR3 DNA is TGTGCCAGCAGCTTCAGCGGGAACACTGAAGCTTTCTTT. It translates to CASSFSGNTEAFF.

This chain joins TRBV5-6 and TRBJ2-7; D perhaps matches TRBD2 (6 bases). The length of the CDR3 is 16 residues. With 5 bases removed from V and 2 bases from J, the gap between germline ends came to 20 bases. Per germline, CDR1 SGHDT and CDR2 YYEEEE. The CDR3: CASSQLAGTRAYEQYF. DNA of the CDR3: TGTGCCAGCAGTCAATTGGCCGGGACTCGCGCCTACGAGCAGTACTTC.